Listed below are T cell receptor beta chains from one sample, sequenced in a study of CD4 T cell repertoires in COVID-19. Assay used: immunoSEQ multiplex PCR; TCRdb lists only in-frame clones, some missing. The sample lists 23,000 or so clones; around nine tenths were seen once. The specimen was central memory CD4+ T cells from blood, collected before the COVID-19 pandemic. These receptors originate from a human donor who had COVID-19. Both conserved end residues are part of each CDR3. Each record gives: clone size, J gene, D gene, V gene, CDR3 protein, CDR3 DNA. The D gene is left open where the match is weak. The size of a clone is reported for some rows only, either as once, few or many, or as a class for expanded clones.

NA TRBJ2-5 TRBD2 TRBV9 CASSVGWEGETQYF TGTGCCAGCAGCGTAGGCTGGGAGGGAGAGACCCAGTACTTC
NA TRBJ2-3 TRBD2 TRBV30 CASAPLAGVDTQYF TGTGCATCCGCGCCCCTAGCGGGTGTAGATACGCAGTATTTT
NA TRBJ1-3 NA TRBV6-5 CASSPGDRSGNTIYF TGTGCCAGCAGCCCAGGGGACCGCTCTGGAAACACCATATATTTT
NA TRBJ1-5 TRBD1 TRBV7-9 CASSPQGMDQPQHF TGTGCCAGCAGTCCACAGGGGATGGATCAGCCCCAGCATTTT
NA TRBJ2-7 NA TRBV11-2 CASSSPRELEQYF TGTGCCAGCAGCTCTCCGAGGGAACTCGAGCAGTACTTC
few TRBJ1-5 NA TRBV28 CASSPPHPGAQHF TGTGCCAGCAGTCCTCCACACCCAGGGGCCCAGCATTTT
NA TRBJ1-2 NA TRBV7-9 CASSLAVSYGYTF TGTGCCAGCAGCTTAGCAGTCAGCTATGGCTACACCTTC
once TRBJ1-1 TRBD1 TRBV5-1 CASSLEATGGTEAFF TGCGCCAGCAGCTTGGAGGCGACAGGGGGGACTGAAGCTTTCTTT
NA TRBJ1-2 NA TRBV29-1 CSVEEGLLYGYTF TGCAGCGTTGAAGAGGGCCTACTCTATGGCTACACCTTC
NA TRBJ1-2 NA TRBV15 CATSREWRWAGGYTF TGTGCCACCAGCAGAGAGTGGAGGTGGGCAGGAGGCTACACCTTC
NA TRBJ1-5 TRBD1 TRBV5-8 CASSPGQGTQPQHF TGTGCCAGCTCGCCGGGACAGGGTACTCAGCCCCAGCATTTT
NA TRBJ1-5 TRBD1 TRBV2 CASRADRGAQPQHF TGTGCCAGCAGGGCGGACAGGGGAGCTCAGCCCCAGCATTTT
once TRBJ1-1 NA TRBV10-3 CAIRPGMNTEAFF TGTGCCATCAGACCCGGTATGAACACTGAAGCTTTCTTT
NA TRBJ2-1 TRBD2 TRBV2 CASSEGAGATGEQFF TGTGCCAGCAGTGAAGGGGCGGGAGCTACGGGTGAGCAGTTCTTC
NA TRBJ2-5 NA TRBV19 CASRDFAAETQYF TGTGCCAGCCGGGACTTCGCCGCAGAGACCCAGTACTTC
NA TRBJ1-5 TRBD1 TRBV4-2 CASSPEGQGSDNQPQHF TGTGCCAGCAGCCCCGAGGGACAGGGATCGGACAATCAGCCCCAGCATTTT
once TRBJ2-2 NA TRBV19 CASSRAGGTNTGELFF TGTGCCAGTAGCCGAGCAGGGGGGACGAACACCGGGGAGCTGTTTTTT
NA TRBJ2-1 NA TRBV14 CASSQGGRSEFF TGTGCCAGCAGCCAAGGCGGGCGGAGCGAGTTCTTC
once TRBJ1-2 NA TRBV19 CASSKTTVYGYTF TGTGCCAGTAGTAAGACGACAGTCTATGGCTACACCTTC
NA TRBJ1-1 NA TRBV5-8 CASSYRYSTLPNTEAFF TGTGCCAGCAGTTATCGGTACAGTACTTTACCAAACACTGAAGCTTTCTTT
NA TRBJ1-1 NA TRBV6-6 CANSKNRETEAFF TGTGCCAACTCTAAAAACAGGGAAACTGAAGCTTTCTTT
NA TRBJ2-1 TRBD2 TRBV11-3 CASSFDGRATPNNEQFF TGTGCCAGCAGCTTCGACGGGAGGGCCACGCCCAACAATGAGCAGTTCTTC
NA TRBJ2-2 NA TRBV7-9 CASSQPRFGTGELFF TGTGCCAGCAGCCAGCCCCGATTCGGGACCGGGGAGCTGTTTTTT
NA TRBJ1-2 NA TRBV4-1 CASSQGTLVNYGYTF TGCGCCAGCAGCCAAGGGACTTTAGTCAACTATGGCTACACCTTC
NA TRBJ2-7 NA TRBV13 CASSLGTSGGNQDEQYF TGTGCCAGCAGCTTAGGTACGAGTGGGGGGAATCAGGACGAGCAGTACTTC
NA TRBJ2-2 TRBD2 TRBV30 CAWSVGLAGGRGELFF TGTGCCTGGAGTGTAGGACTAGCGGGAGGCCGCGGGGAGCTGTTTTTT
NA TRBJ1-5 NA TRBV2 CASSDLTPGGRQPQHF TGTGCCAGCAGTGATCTGACACCGGGAGGTAGGCAGCCCCAGCATTTT
NA TRBJ2-5 NA TRBV5-4 CASSYQGRETQYF TGTGCCAGCAGTTATCAGGGGCGGGAGACCCAGTACTTC
NA TRBJ2-3 TRBD1 TRBV6-5 CASGWPGQGVDTQYF TGTGCCAGCGGATGGCCGGGACAGGGCGTTGATACGCAGTATTTT
NA TRBJ2-7 TRBD1 TRBV6-6 CASSYDYRGFYEQYF TGTGCCAGCAGTTATGACTACAGGGGGTTCTACGAGCAGTACTTC
NA TRBJ2-7 TRBD2 TRBV5-1 CASRSGLAGVLTKDEQYF TGCGCCAGCAGGTCCGGGCTAGCGGGGGTACTGACCAAGGACGAGCAGTACTTC
NA TRBJ1-4 NA TRBV2 CASAGDVEKLFF TGTGCCAGCGCAGGGGATGTTGAAAAACTGTTTTTT
NA TRBJ1-6 NA TRBV4-1 CASSQDWGQTPLHF TGCGCCAGCAGCCAAGATTGGGGGCAAACACCCCTCCACTTT
NA TRBJ2-1 TRBD1 TRBV7-9 CASSLSARGLLSSYNEQFF TGTGCCAGCAGCTTATCTGCCAGGGGGCTACTAAGCTCCTACAATGAGCAGTTCTTC
NA TRBJ1-4 TRBD1 TRBV5-1 CASSLEGQGSTNEKLFF TGCGCCAGCAGTTTGGAAGGACAGGGATCAACTAATGAAAAACTGTTTTTT
NA TRBJ2-1 TRBD1 TRBV7-3 CASSFGQASYNEQFF TGTGCCAGCAGTTTCGGACAGGCCTCCTACAATGAGCAGTTCTTC
NA TRBJ1-5 NA TRBV28 CASAKSLEKNQPQHF TGTGCCAGCGCAAAAAGTCTCGAGAAAAATCAGCCCCAGCATTTT
NA TRBJ1-4 NA TRBV6-6 CASSPGQRLNEKLFF TGTGCCAGCAGCCCCGGACAGCGGCTTAATGAAAAACTGTTTTTT
NA TRBJ1-2 NA TRBV6-1 CASRASGGDYGYTF TGTGCCAGCAGAGCGAGTGGGGGGGACTATGGCTACACCTTC
NA TRBJ2-4 NA TRBV28 CASSPSGGLAKNIQYF TGTGCCAGCAGTCCCTCCGGGGGGCTAGCCAAAAACATTCAGTACTTC
NA TRBJ1-1 NA TRBV6-5 CAIGRDSEAFF TGTGCCATTGGGAGGGACTCTGAAGCTTTCTTT
NA TRBJ2-5 NA TRBV15 CATSLVYQETQYF TGTGCCACCAGCCTCGTGTACCAAGAGACCCAGTACTTC
NA TRBJ2-5 NA TRBV27 CASRQGVETQYF TGTGCCAGCAGACAGGGCGTGGAGACCCAGTACTTC
NA TRBJ1-6 NA TRBV5-1 CASSNLPDNSPLHF TGCGCCAGCAGCAACCTCCCAGATAATTCACCCCTCCACTTT
once TRBJ2-5 NA TRBV29-1 CSVAPQETQYF TGCAGCGTTGCTCCCCAAGAGACCCAGTACTTC
once TRBJ2-1 TRBD2 TRBV5-4 CASSLGSSGSSYNEQFF TGTGCCAGCAGCTTAGGATCTAGCGGGAGCTCCTACAATGAGCAGTTCTTC
NA TRBJ1-2 NA TRBV6-1 CASRTGLNVNYGYTF TGTGCCAGCAGAACCGGACTGAACGTAAACTATGGCTACACCTTC
NA TRBJ1-5 NA TRBV6-1 CASRLEMHQPQHF TGTGCCAGCAGACTAGAAATGCATCAGCCCCAGCATTTT
once TRBJ2-1 TRBD1 TRBV2 CASSVDRGVYNEQFF TGTGCCAGCAGCGTCGACAGGGGCGTCTACAATGAGCAGTTCTTC
few TRBJ2-2 NA TRBV19 CASSRSEGTGELFF TGTGCCAGTAGTAGATCCGAGGGCACCGGGGAGCTGTTTTTT
NA TRBJ2-5 TRBD2 TRBV5-1 CASSLWGGREETQYF TGCGCCAGCAGCTTGTGGGGGGGAAGGGAAGAGACCCAGTACTTC
NA TRBJ2-1 TRBD2 TRBV7-2 CASSWGAGNQYNEQFF TGTGCCAGCAGCTGGGGAGCGGGGAACCAATACAATGAGCAGTTCTTC
NA TRBJ2-3 NA TRBV5-4 CASSWGLDTDTQYF TGTGCCAGCAGCTGGGGACTTGACACAGATACGCAGTATTTT
NA TRBJ1-2 NA TRBV5-1 CASSRLTDGYTF TGCGCCAGCAGCCGCCTGACAGATGGCTACACCTTC
once TRBJ1-2 TRBD1 TRBV2 CASSDFGRGSGYTF TGTGCCAGCAGTGATTTTGGCAGGGGGAGCGGCTACACCTTC
NA TRBJ1-1 NA TRBV30 CAWSLQGKAFF TGTGCCTGGAGCCTACAGGGAAAAGCTTTCTTT
NA TRBJ1-4 NA TRBV6-1 CASSPGTTNEKLFF TGTGCCAGCAGTCCAGGGACAACTAATGAAAAACTGTTTTTT
NA TRBJ2-6 NA TRBV6-1 CASSGTPSGANVLTF TGTGCCAGCAGTGGGACACCCTCTGGGGCCAACGTCCTGACTTTC
NA TRBJ1-5 NA TRBV5-8 CASSLDLRGPQHF TGTGCCAGCAGTTTGGACCTCCGGGGGCCCCAGCATTTT